This T cell receptor beta chain was captured in a study of response to subunit inactivated influenza vaccine. Study-wide results and caveats: The authors suggested that every seasonal influenza vaccination recruits few new T cells.

There are a few counts of this clonotype. Antigen specificity is unknown. The CDR3 loop spans 14 amino acids. Trimming left V 3 bases short and J 4 bases short, with 13 bases between. Germline V gene lookup returns CDR1 SGDLS and CDR2 YYNGEE. TCRdb processed the RT-PCR reads anew with MiXCR; each CDR3 protein has one entry. The repertoire has hundreds of thousands of distinct CDR3 sequences, around 16% of them found once; the top ten carry 9.5% to 13%. The chain links TRBV9 to TRBJ1-2; D possibly corresponds to TRBD1 (5 bases). Here the sequenced sample was PBMCs from blood, taken 11 to 12 days after vaccination. The source is a man aged 50-60 years who received an inactivated influenza vaccine. The chain's CDR3 is CASSALGGGYGYTF. Here the CDR3 DNA reads TGTGCCAGCAGCGCCTTGGGGGGAGGCTATGGCTACACCTTC.